This TCR beta chain was profiled in a study of blood T cells in healthy people across ages. As to this clonotype: Its target is unknown.

Caucasian, healthy and from Russia, the donors were aged between 6 and 90. The second PCR ran 7 to 11 cycles with a sample-barcoded 5' primer and J-beta primers. All samples yielded 3 million or more CDR3-containing paired-end reads. TCRdb itself ran the 5' RACE reads through MiXCR, one entry per CDR3 protein. The sample yields roughly 800,000 distinct CDR3 sequences, roughly 64% seen once. Broader study findings: A strong correlation was found between TCR beta diversity and the percentage of naive T cells. From one million sequenced T cells, diversity estimates were lower bounds.

Germline loops: CDR1 DFQATT, CDR2 SNEGSKA (reference sequence). V lost 3 bases and J lost 2, with 10 bases in between. The CDR3 totals 13 residues. This TCR came from a man aged 30-40 years in good health. The genes are TRBV20-1 and TRBJ2-5; no firm D call. The sample taken for sequencing was blood. The CDR3 here is CSASRLSQETQYF. The CDR3 DNA sequence: TGCAGTGCTAGTCGTCTGTCACAAGAGACCCAGTACTTC.